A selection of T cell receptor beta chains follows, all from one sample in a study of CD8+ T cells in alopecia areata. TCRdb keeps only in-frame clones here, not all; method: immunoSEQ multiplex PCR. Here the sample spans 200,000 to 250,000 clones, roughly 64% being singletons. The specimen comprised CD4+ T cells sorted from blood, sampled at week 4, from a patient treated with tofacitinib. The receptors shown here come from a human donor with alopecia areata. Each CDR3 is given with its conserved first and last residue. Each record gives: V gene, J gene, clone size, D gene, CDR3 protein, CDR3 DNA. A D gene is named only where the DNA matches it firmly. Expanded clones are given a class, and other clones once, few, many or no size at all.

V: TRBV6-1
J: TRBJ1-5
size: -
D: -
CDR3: CASTPQSNQPQHF
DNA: TGTGCCAGCACCCCACAGAGCAATCAGCCCCAGCATTTT

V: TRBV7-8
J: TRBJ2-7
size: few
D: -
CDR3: CASSSGHRSYEQYF
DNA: TGTGCCAGCAGCTCTGGGCACAGGAGCTACGAGCAGTACTTC

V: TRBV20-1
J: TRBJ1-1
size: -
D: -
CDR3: CSARDSPEAFF
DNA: TGTAGTGCTAGAGATTCCCCAGAAGCTTTCTTT

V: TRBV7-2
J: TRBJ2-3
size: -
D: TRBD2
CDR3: CASSDRLAGGHTDTQYF
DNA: TGTGCCAGCAGCGATCGACTAGCGGGGGGCCACACAGATACGCAGTATTTT

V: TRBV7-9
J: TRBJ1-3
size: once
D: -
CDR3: CASSLGRLGNTIYF
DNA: TGTGCCAGCAGCTTAGGGAGACTTGGAAACACCATATATTTT

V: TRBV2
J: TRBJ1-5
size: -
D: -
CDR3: CASSEGISNQPQHF
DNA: TGTGCCAGCAGTGAAGGGATTAGCAATCAGCCCCAGCATTTT

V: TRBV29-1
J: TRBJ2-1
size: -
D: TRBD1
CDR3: CSDLGQADEQFF
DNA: TGCAGCGACCTGGGACAGGCGGATGAGCAGTTCTTC

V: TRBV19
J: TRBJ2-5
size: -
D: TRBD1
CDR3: CASSTTRDRGSETQYF
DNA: TGTGCCAGTAGTACCACCCGGGACAGGGGTTCGGAGACCCAGTACTTC

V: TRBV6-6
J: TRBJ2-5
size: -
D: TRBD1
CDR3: CASSLARQGETQYF
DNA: TGTGCCAGCAGTCTCGCTCGACAGGGGGAGACCCAGTACTTC

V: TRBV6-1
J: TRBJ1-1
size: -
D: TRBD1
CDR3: CASSGQGSGLQQGEAFF
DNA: TGTGCCAGCAGTGGACAGGGCAGTGGCCTTCAACAGGGTGAAGCTTTCTTT

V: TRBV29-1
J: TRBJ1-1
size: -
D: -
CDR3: CSVARGGTEAFF
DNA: TGCAGCGTTGCACGTGGTGGCACTGAAGCTTTCTTT

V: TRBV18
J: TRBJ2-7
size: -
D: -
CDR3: CASSQDRDYEQYF
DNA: TGTGCCAGCTCACAGGACAGAGACTACGAGCAGTACTTC

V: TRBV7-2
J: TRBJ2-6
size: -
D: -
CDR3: CASSLGWGAGRSGANVLTF
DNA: TGTGCCAGCAGCTTAGGATGGGGGGCAGGGCGGTCTGGGGCCAACGTCCTGACTTTC

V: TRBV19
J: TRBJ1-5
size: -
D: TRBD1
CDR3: CASSIPRQGWNQPQHF
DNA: TGTGCCAGTAGTATCCCTCGACAGGGGTGGAATCAGCCCCAGCATTTT

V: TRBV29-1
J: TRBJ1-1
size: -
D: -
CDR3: CSVEATANTEAFF
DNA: TGCAGCGTTGAAGCGACGGCGAACACTGAAGCTTTCTTT

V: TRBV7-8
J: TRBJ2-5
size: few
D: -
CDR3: CASVGKETQYF
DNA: TGTGCCAGCGTGGGAAAGGAGACCCAGTACTTC

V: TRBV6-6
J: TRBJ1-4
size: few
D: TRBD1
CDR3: CASRRTGGEEKLFF
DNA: TGTGCCAGCAGACGGACAGGGGGTGAGGAAAAACTGTTTTTT

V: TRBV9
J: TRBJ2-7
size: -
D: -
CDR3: CASSVVPTSGEREQYF
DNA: TGTGCCAGCAGCGTAGTCCCAACCAGCGGAGAACGCGAGCAGTACTTC

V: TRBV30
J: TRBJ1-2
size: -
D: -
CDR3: CAWSPPDGGRGYTF
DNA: TGTGCCTGGAGTCCTCCGGACGGGGGACGGGGCTACACCTTC

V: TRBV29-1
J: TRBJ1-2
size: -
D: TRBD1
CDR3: CSVGETGYGYTF
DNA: TGCAGCGTTGGGGAGACAGGGTATGGCTACACCTTC

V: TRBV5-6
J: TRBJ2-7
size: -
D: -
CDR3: CASSLAFSVSYEQYF
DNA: TGTGCCAGCAGCTTGGCTTTCAGCGTATCCTACGAGCAGTACTTC

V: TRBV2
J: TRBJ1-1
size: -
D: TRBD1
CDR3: CASRGGISEAFF
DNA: TGTGCCAGCAGAGGGGGCATCTCTGAAGCTTTCTTT

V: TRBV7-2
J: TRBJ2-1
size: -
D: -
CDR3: CASSPQNNEQFF
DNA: TGTGCCAGCAGCCCTCAAAACAATGAGCAGTTCTTC

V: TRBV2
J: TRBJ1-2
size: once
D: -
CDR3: CASRGDTSNYGYTF
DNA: TGTGCCAGCAGGGGGGACACCTCGAACTATGGCTACACCTTC

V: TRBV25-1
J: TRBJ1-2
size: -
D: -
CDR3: CASSEGGAFNYGYTF
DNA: TGTGCCAGCAGTGAAGGGGGAGCCTTTAACTATGGCTACACCTTC

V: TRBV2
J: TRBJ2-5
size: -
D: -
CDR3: CASSGLAEQETQYF
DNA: TGTGCCAGCAGTGGTCTAGCAGAACAAGAGACCCAGTACTTC

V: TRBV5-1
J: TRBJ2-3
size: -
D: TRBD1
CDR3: CASSPGQTSTDTQYF
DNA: TGCGCCAGCAGCCCGGGACAGACTAGCACAGATACGCAGTATTTT

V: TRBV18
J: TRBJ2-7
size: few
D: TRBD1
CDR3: CASSAGTGNEQYF
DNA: TGTGCCAGCTCAGCCGGGACAGGTAACGAGCAGTACTTC

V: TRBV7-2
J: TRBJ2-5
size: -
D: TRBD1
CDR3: CASSRQGGQETQYF
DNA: TGTGCCAGCAGTCGACAGGGTGGCCAAGAGACCCAGTACTTC

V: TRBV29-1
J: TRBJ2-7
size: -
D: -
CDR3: CSVRSNYEQYF
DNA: TGCAGCGTTCGGAGCAATTACGAGCAGTACTTC

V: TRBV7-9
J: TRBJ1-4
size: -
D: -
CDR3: CASSLVTTNEKLFF
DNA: TGTGCCAGCAGCTTGGTCACAACTAATGAAAAACTGTTTTTT

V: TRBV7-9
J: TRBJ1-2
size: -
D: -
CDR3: CASSTNYGYTF
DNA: TGTGCCAGCAGTACTAACTATGGCTACACCTTC

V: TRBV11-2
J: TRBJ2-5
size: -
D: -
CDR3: CASSLGRETQYF
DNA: TGTGCCAGCAGCTTAGGGAGGGAGACCCAGTACTTC

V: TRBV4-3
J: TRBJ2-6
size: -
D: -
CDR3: CASSQLSITGANVLTF
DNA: TGCGCCAGCAGCCAACTTTCAATTACTGGGGCCAACGTCCTGACTTTC

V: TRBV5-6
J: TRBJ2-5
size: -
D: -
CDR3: CASSLLEETQYF
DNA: TGTGCCAGCAGCTTGTTAGAGGAGACCCAGTACTTC

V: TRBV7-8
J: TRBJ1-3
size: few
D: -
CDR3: CASSQGQPLSGNTIYF
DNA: TGTGCCAGCAGCCAAGGACAGCCGTTGTCTGGAAACACCATATATTTT

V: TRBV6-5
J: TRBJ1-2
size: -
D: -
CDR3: CASWTERGFSYGYTF
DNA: TGTGCCAGTTGGACAGAACGGGGGTTCAGCTATGGCTACACCTTC

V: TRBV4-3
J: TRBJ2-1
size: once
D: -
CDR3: CASSQEAVYNEQFF
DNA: TGCGCCAGCAGCCAAGAGGCCGTCTACAATGAGCAGTTCTTC

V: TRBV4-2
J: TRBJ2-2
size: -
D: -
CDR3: CASSRVPDLNTGELFF
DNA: TGTGCCAGCAGCCGGGTTCCTGACCTGAACACCGGGGAGCTGTTTTTT

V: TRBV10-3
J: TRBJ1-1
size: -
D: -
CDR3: CAISESARNTEAFF
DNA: TGTGCCATCAGTGAGTCAGCGAGGAACACTGAAGCTTTCTTT

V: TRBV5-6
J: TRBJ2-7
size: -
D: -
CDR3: CASSLRREQYF
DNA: TGTGCCAGCAGCTTGAGAAGGGAGCAGTACTTC

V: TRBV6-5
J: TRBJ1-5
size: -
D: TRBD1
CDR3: CASSPGQGANQPQHF
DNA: TGTGCCAGCAGTCCGGGACAGGGGGCCAATCAGCCCCAGCATTTT

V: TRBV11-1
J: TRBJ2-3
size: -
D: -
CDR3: CASSLPGAVDTQYF
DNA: TGTGCCAGCAGCTTACCTGGGGCCGTAGATACGCAGTATTTT

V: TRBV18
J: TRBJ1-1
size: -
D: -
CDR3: CASSPITPEGAEAFF
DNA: TGTGCCAGCTCACCTATCACTCCCGAGGGGGCTGAAGCTTTCTTT

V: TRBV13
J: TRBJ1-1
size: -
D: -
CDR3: CASSPTGNTEAFF
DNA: TGTGCCAGCAGCCCTACAGGGAACACTGAAGCTTTCTTT

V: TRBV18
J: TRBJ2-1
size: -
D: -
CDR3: CASSDSGENEQFF
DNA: TGTGCCAGCTCAGACTCAGGGGAAAATGAGCAGTTCTTC

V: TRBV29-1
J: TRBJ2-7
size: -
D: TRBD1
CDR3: CSYRGPSYEQYF
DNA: TGCAGCTACAGGGGGCCTTCCTACGAGCAGTACTTC

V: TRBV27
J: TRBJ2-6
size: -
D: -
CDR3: CASSLISGANVLTF
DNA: TGTGCCAGCAGTCTCATCTCTGGGGCCAACGTCCTGACTTTC

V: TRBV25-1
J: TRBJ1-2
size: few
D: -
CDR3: CASSRDNQNYGYTF
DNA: TGTGCCAGCTCCCGGGACAATCAAAACTATGGCTACACCTTC

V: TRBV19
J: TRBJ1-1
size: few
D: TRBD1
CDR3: CASLGQGFTEAFF
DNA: TGTGCCAGTCTTGGACAGGGGTTCACTGAAGCTTTCTTT

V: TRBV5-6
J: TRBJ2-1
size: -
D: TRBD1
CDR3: CASSLTGVGNEQFF
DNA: TGTGCCAGCAGCTTGACAGGGGTGGGGAATGAGCAGTTCTTC

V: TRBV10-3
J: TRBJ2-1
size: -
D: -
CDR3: CAISESTENEQFF
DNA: TGTGCCATCAGTGAGTCCACGGAAAATGAGCAGTTCTTC

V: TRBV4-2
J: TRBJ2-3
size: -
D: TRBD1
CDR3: CASSQEGPGQGVLFRDTQYF
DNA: TGTGCCAGCAGCCAAGAGGGTCCGGGACAGGGGGTTTTATTCAGGGATACGCAGTATTTT